One sample yielded the 24 T cell receptor beta chains listed below, sequenced in a study of T cells in Graves' hyperthyroidism and ophthalmopathy. Amplification targeted TCR beta CDR3 regions from RNA transcripts. The HTBI primer set served for first-round RT-PCR of the TCR CDR3. MiXCR was run by TCRdb on the multiplex PCR reads, yielding one entry per CDR3 protein. The table includes some 700,000 distinct CDR3 sequences, 15% to 20% detected once. The source material was blood. The receptors derive from a man between 45 and 60 years old with Graves' hyperthyroidism.

This clonotype was picked up a small number of times. The J gene is TRBJ1-1, the V gene TRBV5-1; D not certain. V was trimmed by 4 bases and J by 0 bases, leaving 13 bases between them. From germline, CDR1 is SGHRS and CDR2 YFSETQ. The CDR3 is 15 residues long. The CDR3 protein is CASSVDTDLNTEAFF. The CDR3 nucleotides read TGCGCCAGCAGCGTAGACACGGACCTGAACACTGAAGCTTTCTTT.

Only a few counts were recorded for this clonotype. The chain employs TRBV29-1 and TRBJ1-1; D is ambiguous. The CDR3 length is 12 residues. Germline-derived CDR1 and CDR2 are SQVTM and ANQGSEA. V gave up 4 bases and J gave up 1 base, with 7 bases separating them. CDR3 DNA sequence: TGCAGCGTTGCCCCATCGAACACTGAAGCTTTCTTT. It encodes CSVAPSNTEAFF.

This clonotype was counted ten times or more. The chain links TRBV27 to TRBJ2-3; D gene ambiguous. The CDR3 is 15 amino acids. Germline V gene sequence: CDR1 MNHEY, CDR2 SMNVEV (reference sequence). V was clipped by 3 bases and J by 6 bases, with 16 bases between them. CDR3 region: CASSFFGGADDTQYF. The CDR3 nucleotides read TGTGCCAGCAGTTTTTTCGGTGGAGCTGACGATACGCAGTATTTT.

The table lists this clonotype with many counts. V usage is TRBV6-2 or TRBV6-3 and J usage is TRBJ2-7; 7 bases align to TRBD1. Looked up from germline, CDR1 is MNHEY and CDR2 is SVGEGT. The CDR3 sequence is 12 residues long. The J segment lost 2 bases and the V segment lost 11 bases, leaving 6 bases of the junction unmatched. In DNA, the CDR3 is TGTGCCGTACGGACAGGCCCCTACGAGCAGTACTTC. Its protein is CAVRTGPYEQYF.

The sample holds many counts of this clonotype. This chain links TRBV6-1 with TRBJ1-2; 9 bases match TRBD1. The CDR3 sequence is 14 residues long. Germline CDR1 is MNHNS and CDR2 is SASEGT. V lost 7 bases to trimming and J lost 4 bases; unmatched junction nucleotides: 7. As DNA, the CDR3 is TGTGCCAGCACTCGACAGGGGGACTTCTATGGCTACACCTTC. Protein sequence: CASTRQGDFYGYTF.

The rearrangement links TRBV19 to TRBJ1-5; D remains ambiguous. V gave up 5 bases and J gave up 7 bases, with 9 bases separating them. The CDR3 sequence is 12 residues long. Germline V gene data show CDR1 as LNHDA and CDR2 as SQIVND (reference sequence). CDR3 bases: TGTGCCAGTAGTCGAATGGGCCAGCCCCAGCATTTT. Translated, it gives CASSRMGQPQHF.

This clonotype came up many times. The gene calls are TRBV27 and TRBJ1-2; a weak D match, TRBD1 (5 bases). Trimming cost V 4 bases and J 10 bases, with 16 bases left between them. The germline gives CDR1 MNHEY, CDR2 SMNVEV (reference sequence). This CDR3 has 13 residues. In DNA, the CDR3 is TGTGCCAGCAGTTACCGTGGGGGGGAAGACTACACCTTC. The encoded protein is CASSYRGGEDYTF.

This sequence joins TRBV6-1 and TRBJ2-3; 7 bases map to TRBD2. The V segment lost 6 bases and the J segment 5 bases; nucleotides outside the gene matches: 11. Germline V gene sequence: CDR1 MNHNS, CDR2 SASEGT. The CDR3 consists of 15 residues. Here the CDR3 reads CASSWGGESGDTQYF. The CDR3, as DNA: TGTGCCAGCAGCTGGGGGGGAGAAAGTGGAGATACGCAGTATTTT.

The sample holds many counts of this clonotype. This chain links TRBV24-1 with TRBJ2-1, with 9 positions matching TRBD1. The V segment lost 4 bases and the J segment 3 bases; nucleotides outside the gene matches: 3. The CDR3 contains 15 residues. CDR1 is KGHDR, CDR2 SFDVKD, per germline. CDR3 loop: CATSESGQGYNEQFF. The CDR3 bases are TGTGCCACCAGTGAGTCGGGACAGGGCTACAATGAGCAGTTCTTC.

This clonotype appeared many times. This chain links TRBV6-2 or TRBV6-3 with TRBJ2-7, with 9 bases aligning to TRBD1. In germline, CDR1 is MNHEY, CDR2 SVGEGT. The CDR3 contains 16 residues. V shed 6 bases and J 5 bases; nucleotides not matched to a gene: 14. CDR3 DNA sequence: TGTGCCAGCAGCTCGTCGGGCGGGACAGGGAGAAACGAGCAGTACTTC. Amino acids: CASSSSGGTGRNEQYF.

This sequence joins TRBV6-2 or TRBV6-3 and TRBJ2-7, with 14 bases lining up with TRBD2. Germline CDR1 and CDR2: MNHEY and SVGEGT. The junction had 12 bases not matched to a gene; V was cut back by 7 bases and J by 4 bases. The CDR3 loop spans 17 amino acids. CDR3 amino acids: CASTPASGTSGSYEQYF. The CDR3 DNA sequence: TGTGCCAGCACACCGGCTTCCGGGACTAGCGGGAGTTACGAGCAGTACTTC.

The CDR3 DNA reads as TGTGCCTCCCATGGATCCCACACAGATACGCAGTATTTT. The encoded protein is CASHGSHTDTQYF. The chain carries TRBV2 and TRBJ2-3, with no clear D. There are 13 residues in the CDR3. From germline, CDR1 is SNHLY and CDR2 FYNNEI. The V and J ends lost 11 bases and 2 bases respectively, with 14 bases between them.

This clonotype was picked up many times. Compared with germline, one end of the junction differs, possibly owing to a read error. The chain couples TRBV12-3 or TRBV12-4 to TRBJ2-7, with 10 bases that match TRBD1. CDR3 length equals 14 residues. The CDR3 protein is CASSLGTGAYEQYF. CDR3 in DNA: TGTGCCAGCAGCTTAGGGACAGGGGCCTACGAGCAGTACTTC.

CDR3 in amino acids: CASTLQANQGPLHF. Here the CDR3 DNA reads TGTGCCAGTACCTTGCAGGCGAATCAGGGACCCCTCCACTTT. J is TRBJ1-6 and V is TRBV19, with a tentative D call TRBD1 (5 bases). The V end lost 7 bases, the J end lost 12 bases, and 19 bases lay between the germline ends. CDR1 and CDR2 (germline): LNHDA, SQIVND (reference sequence). The CDR3 length is 14 residues.

Comment on this clonotype: With a much larger clone just one base away, this may be a read error. This chain links TRBV6-2 or TRBV6-3 with TRBJ1-1; TRBD1 matches at 10 bases. The CDR3 consists of 15 residues. Germline lookup yields CDR1 MNHEY and CDR2 SVGEGT. In DNA form, the CDR3 reads TGTGCCAGCAGTTACGGACAGGGGGGGAACACTGGAGCTTTCTTT. The encoded protein is CASSYGQGGNTGAFF.

V and J are TRBV12-3 or TRBV12-4 and TRBJ2-1; TRBD2 aligns across 9 bases. After removal of 4 bases from V and 4 bases from J, the junction contained 8 bases not matched to a gene. The CDR3 extends over 16 amino acids. The CDR3 coding sequence is TGTGCCAGCAGTTCCACCTTAAGCGGGAGGTACAATGAGCAGTTCTTC. Its protein is CASSSTLSGRYNEQFF.

The V gene is TRBV25-1, the J gene TRBJ1-5; D ambiguous. CDR1 is MGHDK and CDR2 is SYGVNS in the germline V gene. V was trimmed by 4 bases and J by 0 bases, leaving 7 bases between them. The CDR3 length is 14 residues. The CDR3 nucleotides are TGTGCCAGCAGTGGGCCCATTAGCAATCAGCCCCAGCATTTT. It specifies CASSGPISNQPQHF.

The table lists this clonotype with many counts. This chain links TRBV27 with TRBJ1-1; 7 nucleotides align to TRBD1. The V gene's germline CDR1 is MNHEY and CDR2 SMNVEV (reference sequence). The CDR3 is 15 amino acids. Trimming cost V 5 bases and J 11 bases; bases outside gene matches: 17. CDR3 bases: TGTGCCAGCAGTCCTAGACAGGGATGGTCCTCCTGGGCTTTCTTT. It is translated as CASSPRQGWSSWAFF.

The chain couples TRBV4-1 to TRBJ1-2; D is possibly TRBD1 (6 bases). V was shortened by 1 base and J by 6 bases, with 9 bases between the two germline ends. There are 13 residues in the CDR3. Germline V lookup: CDR1 MGHRA, CDR2 YSYEKL. DNA for the CDR3: TGCGCCAGCAGCCAAGGAGACAGGAATGGCTACACCTTC. It yields the protein CASSQGDRNGYTF.

V and J are TRBV30 and TRBJ2-1, with 8 bases identical to TRBD2. Germline V gives CDR1 GTSNPN, CDR2 SVGIG (reference sequence). V dropped 2 bases and J dropped 2; count of bases not matched to a gene: 8. CDR3 length equals 16 residues. CDR3 loop: CAWSFASGPAYNEQFF. CDR3 bases: TGTGCCTGGAGTTTTGCTAGCGGGCCGGCCTACAATGAGCAGTTCTTC.

This clonotype came up many times. The chain combines TRBV30 with TRBJ1-1, with D perhaps TRBD1 (5 bases). Per the germline V gene, CDR1 is GTSNPN and CDR2 is SVGIG (reference sequence). Trimming pared 2 bases from V and 4 bases from J, leaving 11 bases between. The CDR3 covers 13 residues. The CDR3 here is CAWSLGQGTEAFF. CDR3 DNA: TGTGCCTGGAGTCTGGGGCAAGGCACTGAAGCTTTCTTT. Full variable domain (outside the CDR3, taken from reference TRBV30 and TRBJ1-1): SQTIHQWPATLVQPVGSPLSLECTVEGTSNPNLYWYRQAAGRGLQLLFYSVGIGQISSEVPQNLSASRPQDRQFILSSKKLLLSDSGFYLCAWSLGQGTEAFFGQGTRLTVV.

This clonotype was seen a few times. This chain connects TRBV4-1 to TRBJ1-5, with 8 bases identical to TRBD1. This CDR3 comprises 20 residues. V shed 1 base and J 4 bases; nucleotides not matched to a gene: 18. In germline, CDR1 is MGHRA, CDR2 YSYEKL. CDR3 region: CASSQVLLSVRQGHNQPQHF. CDR3 in DNA: TGCGCCAGCAGCCAAGTTCTTTTGTCGGTTCGACAGGGGCATAATCAGCCCCAGCATTTT.

The table lists this clonotype with many counts. The chain joins TRBV2 to TRBJ2-2, with D possibly TRBD1 on 6 matching bases. From germline, CDR1 is SNHLY and CDR2 FYNNEI. Deletions cut 9 bases from V and 0 bases from J, with 11 bases between. CDR3 size: 14 residues. CDR3 nucleotide sequence: TGTGCCAGGTCGGGACACACGAACACCGGGGAGCTGTTTTTT. As protein: CARSGHTNTGELFF.

About this clonotype: A read error may be the cause here, since a much bigger clone is one base away. It is likely a read error, because the conserved phenylalanine at the end of the CDR3 is missing. The chain couples TRBV18 to TRBJ2-5, with D hard to call. V was shortened by 6 bases and J by 2 bases, with 10 bases between the two germline ends. Germline V gene data show CDR1 as KGHSH and CDR2 as LQKENI. The CDR3 has 13 amino acids. The CDR3 protein is CASSLILQETQYL. The CDR3 nucleotides are TGTGCCAGCTCGCTCATACTACAAGAGACCCAGTACCTC.